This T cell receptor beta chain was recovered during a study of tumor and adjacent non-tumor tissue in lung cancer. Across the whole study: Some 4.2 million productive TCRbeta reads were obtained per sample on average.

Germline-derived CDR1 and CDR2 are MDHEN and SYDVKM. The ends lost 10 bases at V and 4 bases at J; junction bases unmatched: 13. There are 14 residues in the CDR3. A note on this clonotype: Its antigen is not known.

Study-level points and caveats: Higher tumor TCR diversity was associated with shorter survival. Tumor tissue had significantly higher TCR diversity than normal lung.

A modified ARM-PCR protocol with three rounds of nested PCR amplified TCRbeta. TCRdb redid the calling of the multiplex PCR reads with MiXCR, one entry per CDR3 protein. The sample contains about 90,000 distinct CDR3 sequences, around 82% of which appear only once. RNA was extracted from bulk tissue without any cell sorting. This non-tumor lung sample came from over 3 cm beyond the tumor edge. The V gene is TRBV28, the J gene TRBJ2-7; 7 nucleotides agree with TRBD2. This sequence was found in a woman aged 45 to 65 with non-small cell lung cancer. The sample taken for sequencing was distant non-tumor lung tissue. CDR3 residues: CAIREGDGRYEQYF. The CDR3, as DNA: TGTGCCATCAGAGAGGGAGACGGGAGGTACGAGCAGTACTTC. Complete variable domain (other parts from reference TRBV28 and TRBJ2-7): DVKVTQSSRYLVKRTGEKVFLECVQDMDHENMFWYRQDPGLGLRLIYFSYDVKMKEKGDIPEGYSVSREKKERFSLILESASTNQTSMYLCAIREGDGRYEQYFGPGTRLTVT.